Sequencing of this T cell receptor beta chain was carried out in a study of STAT5B mutations in CD4+ large granular lymphocyte leukemia. Findings of the study overall: Top patient clones used TRBV06 genes more often: 8/27 versus 2/35 in controls. No patients shared main leukemic clonotypes, though roughly 23% appeared at low frequency elsewhere.

Controls came from buffy coats of healthy blood donors. The authors' processing: A productive frequency of 2.59 x 10-5 was the lowest detectable. Clones were read by immunoSEQ multiplex PCR, and TCRdb kept only the in-frame ones, dropping some. The DNA was the basis for D and trimming; V, J and clone size are from that table. The table includes 40,000 to 45,000 clones, approximately 84% detected once. A word on this clone: Its antigen is not identified.

V lost 8 bases and J 4 bases, leaving 21 bases between the germline ends. CDR1 and CDR2 (germline): MNHNY, SVGAGI (reference sequence). CDR3 length: 16 amino acids. Sample: CD4+ T cells from blood buffy coats. The TCR sequence derives from a human donor in good health. The V call is TRBV6-6, the J call TRBJ2-1; D is possibly TRBD2 (7 bases). The DNA of the CDR3 is TGTGCCAGCTCTTTACCGGGGGCGGGAGCATACAATGAGCAGTTCTTC. Amino acid sequence: CASSLPGAGAYNEQFF.